Sequencing of this TCR beta chain was carried out in a study of cytomegalovirus exposure and HLA in healthy donors. Study results and limitations: It was reportedly the case that the classifier diagnosed cytomegalovirus status with high specificity and sensitivity. The tendency of first-cohort TCR clusters to co-occur in the roughly 130 validation repertoires emerged from a later analysis. Listed as cytomegalovirus-associated were approximately 160 TCR beta chains.

V lost 0 bases, J lost 5 bases, and 13 bases lay in between. Germline values: CDR1 KGHSH, CDR2 LQKENI. This CDR3 region has 15 residues. As for this clone: The antigen remains unidentified.

The protocol was immunoSEQ multiplex PCR, while the TCRdb copy is restricted to in-frame clones and leaves out a portion. There are about 95,000 clones in the sample; about 85% occur only once, and 20% lies in the top ten. The donors were members of the validation cohort comprising over a hundred subjects, separate from the roughly 670-subject first cohort. Sequenced input: PBMCs. This receptor was identified in a man aged 18 to 29 in good health and CMV-seropositive. The genes are TRBV18 and TRBJ2-5, with D possibly being TRBD2 (5 bases). CDR3 bases: TGTGCCAGCTCACCACCGGCGAGGGTGCGCGAGACCCAGTACTTC. Its protein product is CASSPPARVRETQYF.